This TCR beta chain was sequenced in a study of blood T cell repertoires in COVID-19. Overall study context: Material from acute and convalescent COVID-19 was sourced from the United States, Italy and Spain. Sample material is recorded as cDNA or gDNA derived from T cells, B-cell-depleted T cells, or PBMCs.

The CDR3 is 15 amino acids. The authors' processing: Estimated nucleated cell counts came from reference gene primer amplification. Data came from immunoSEQ multiplex PCR; TCRdb stores just in-frame clones and leaves some out. The D gene and trimming were derived from the DNA, and the V and J assignments and clone size from that table. The sample lists some 180,000 clones, roughly 76% occurring once. This chain uses TRBV21-1 with TRBJ1-6; the table's D call TRBD1 went unverified against the DNA. TRBV21-1 corresponds to a pseudogene. This sequence was found in a woman aged 50 to 65 with active or convalescent COVID-19. The specimen sequenced was peripheral blood. CDR3 DNA: TGTGCCAGCTCCCGGGACACCTCCTATAATTCACCCCTCCACTTT. It translates to CASSRDTSYNSPLHF.